A selection of T cell receptor beta chains follows, all from one sample in a study of T-cell memory formation after mild COVID-19. MiXCR was run by TCRdb on the 5' RACE reads, yielding one entry per CDR3 protein. This sample has about 350,000 distinct CDR3 sequences, with roughly an eighth found just once. What was sequenced was PBMCs or a T cell subset sorted from them (not recorded which). These receptors originate from a man younger than 35 who had mild COVID-19 (a few samples of this study predate the infection). Cell type and time point are not known. Both conserved end residues are part of each CDR3. D genes are given only for firm matches. Clone sizes are given selectively: once, few, many, or a class where the clone is expanded.

j_call v_call d_call clone_size cdr3_length cdr3_aa cdr3_nt
TRBJ2-3 TRBV29-1 TRBD2 few 13 CSVHGGVTDTQYF TGCAGCGTTCACGGGGGGGTCACAGATACGCAGTATTTT
TRBJ2-3 TRBV18 - few 16 CASSHRRGAATDTQYF TGTGCCAGCTCACACCGACGGGGGGCTGCCACAGATACGCAGTATTTT
TRBJ2-4 TRBV6-5 TRBD1 - 17 CASSYSSRGLAKNIQYF TGTGCCAGCAGTTACTCGTCGAGGGGGCTAGCCAAAAACATTCAGTACTTC
TRBJ2-7 TRBV7-2 - few 14 CASSFAGSSYEQYF TGTGCCAGCAGCTTCGCCGGGAGCTCCTACGAGCAGTACTTC
TRBJ1-1 TRBV19 TRBD1 - 12 CASGQGITEAFF TGTGCCAGTGGACAGGGGATCACTGAAGCTTTCTTT
TRBJ2-2 TRBV25-1 TRBD1 - 21 CASSEWLGGSTGPGNTGELFF TGTGCCAGCAGTGAGTGGTTAGGCGGATCGACAGGGCCTGGGAACACCGGGGAGCTGTTTTTT
TRBJ2-2 TRBV11-2 TRBD1 - 15 CASSLGQLPTGELFF TGTGCCAGCAGCTTGGGACAGCTACCCACCGGGGAGCTGTTTTTT
TRBJ2-1 TRBV7-2 - many 17 CASSRTGSSGSYNEQFF TGTGCCAGCAGTCGTACAGGGTCCTCTGGCTCCTACAATGAGCAGTTCTTC
TRBJ2-7 TRBV7-2 - many 15 CASSSEAGRAYEQYF TGTGCCAGCAGCTCAGAGGCGGGCAGGGCCTACGAGCAGTACTTC
TRBJ2-5 TRBV7-2 - few 15 CASSQQGTGGETQYF TGTGCCAGCAGCCAACAGGGGACTGGAGGGGAGACCCAGTACTTC
TRBJ1-2 TRBV29-1 - few 14 CSVEIQGRNYGYTF TGCAGCGTTGAGATACAGGGTCGGAACTATGGCTACACCTTC
TRBJ2-5 TRBV12-3/TRBV12-4 - - 13 CASSFDAQETQYF TGTGCCAGCAGTTTTGACGCCCAAGAGACCCAGTACTTC
TRBJ2-1 TRBV4-1 - few 13 CASSQDYFDEQFF TGCGCCAGCAGCCAAGACTACTTCGATGAGCAGTTCTTC
TRBJ1-2 TRBV30 - - 10 CAWGDYGYTF TGTGCCTGGGGGGACTATGGCTACACCTTC
TRBJ2-1 TRBV27 - - 13 CASSMRVENEQFF TGTGCCAGCAGCATGCGGGTCGAAAATGAGCAGTTCTTC
TRBJ2-3 TRBV9 - few 16 CASSAPTGRSTDTQYF TGTGCCAGCAGCGCCCCGACAGGGAGGTCGACAGATACGCAGTATTTT
TRBJ2-1 TRBV4-2 - - 14 CASSLRSEYNEQFF TGTGCCAGCAGCCTACGTAGCGAGTACAATGAGCAGTTCTTC
TRBJ2-1 TRBV3-1 TRBD2 few 16 CASSPGGGPSYNEQFF TGTGCCAGCAGCCCTGGGGGGGGTCCCTCCTACAATGAGCAGTTCTTC
TRBJ1-1 TRBV4-1 - few 12 CASSHLKAEAFF TGCGCCAGCAGCCACCTGAAAGCTGAAGCTTTCTTT
TRBJ1-6 TRBV20-1 TRBD1 - 15 CSARDPGQGNSPLHF TGCAGTGCTCGGGACCCGGGACAGGGAAATTCACCCCTCCACTTT
TRBJ2-3 TRBV4-3 - few 15 CASSQDPDGSDTQYF TGCGCCAGCAGCCAAGATCCGGACGGCTCAGATACGCAGTATTTT
TRBJ1-6 TRBV19 - few 16 CASSKGLGRENSPLHF TGTGCCAGTAGTAAGGGGTTGGGCCGGGAGAATTCACCCCTCCACTTT
TRBJ1-2 TRBV12-5 - - 14 CASVPSGAGYGYTF TGTGCTAGTGTTCCATCCGGGGCCGGCTATGGCTACACCTTC
TRBJ1-1 TRBV4-1 - - 13 CASSHQGPTEAFF TGCGCCAGCAGCCATCAGGGGCCCACTGAAGCTTTCTTT
TRBJ2-1 TRBV30 - - 11 CAWSVYNEQFF TGTGCCTGGAGTGTATACAATGAGCAGTTCTTC
TRBJ2-1 TRBV19 TRBD2 few 13 CASRYWGGNEQFF TGTGCCAGTAGATACTGGGGAGGGAATGAGCAGTTCTTC
TRBJ2-1 TRBV7-2 TRBD1 - 16 CASSRTGTGLYNEQFF TGTGCCAGCAGCCGTACCGGGACAGGGCTATACAATGAGCAGTTCTTC
TRBJ2-7 TRBV5-1 - - 15 CASSLAGGRSYEQYF TGCGCCAGCAGCTTGGCTGGTGGCCGATCCTACGAGCAGTACTTC
TRBJ1-2 TRBV9 TRBD1 - 13 CASSRQGGFGHTF TGTGCCAGCAGCCGACAGGGAGGATTTGGCCACACCTTC
TRBJ1-4 TRBV5-1 - - 16 CASSIRTRATNEKLFF TGCGCCAGCAGCATCCGTACACGAGCAACTAATGAAAAACTGTTTTTT
TRBJ2-5 TRBV23-1 TRBD2 few 17 CASSQIGLGLATETQYF TGCGCCAGCAGTCAAATCGGACTCGGACTAGCGACAGAGACCCAGTACTTC
TRBJ2-1 TRBV20-1 TRBD2 - 16 CSARGRAAGGDNEQFF TGCAGTGCTAGAGGACGAGCAGCGGGGGGGGACAATGAGCAGTTCTTC
TRBJ1-1 TRBV12-3/TRBV12-4 - few 13 CASSFPGETEAFF TGTGCCAGCAGTTTCCCCGGGGAGACTGAAGCTTTCTTT
TRBJ1-1 TRBV5-1 - - 14 CASSDQGIFTEAFF TGCGCCAGCAGTGATCAGGGAATTTTCACTGAAGCTTTCTTT
TRBJ1-1 TRBV4-3 - - 14 CASRPQVIGAEAFF TGCGCCAGCAGACCACAGGTAATTGGGGCTGAAGCTTTCTTT
TRBJ1-6 TRBV6-1 - few 15 CASSALRGGDSPLHF TGTGCCAGCAGTGCTTTGCGGGGGGGAGATTCACCCCTCCACTTT
TRBJ2-5 TRBV7-9 TRBD2 - 13 CASSPRTRKTQYF TGTGCCAGCAGCCCACGGACTAGAAAGACCCAGTACTTC
TRBJ1-5 TRBV6-2/TRBV6-3 - few 16 CASRKGGTGSNQPQHF TGTGCCAGCAGAAAAGGGGGGACGGGAAGCAATCAGCCCCAGCATTTT
TRBJ1-1 TRBV5-1 - - 12 CASSLENQKPFF TGCGCCAGCAGCTTGGAAAATCAGAAGCCTTTCTTT
TRBJ2-1 TRBV20-1 - few 15 CSARDWGSTYNEQFF TGCAGTGCTAGAGATTGGGGAAGCACCTACAATGAGCAGTTCTTC
TRBJ1-1 TRBV20-1 - many 10 CSAGYTEAFF TGCAGTGCAGGGTACACTGAAGCTTTCTTT
TRBJ1-2 TRBV27 - - 13 CASSEQGRSGYTF TGTGCCAGCAGCGAACAGGGCCGGTCTGGCTACACCTTC
TRBJ2-7 TRBV5-1 - few 14 CASSSTGPPGEQYF TGCGCCAGCAGCTCTACAGGCCCGCCGGGGGAGCAGTACTTC